One sample yielded the 16 T cell receptor beta chains listed below, sequenced in a study of a mutant IDH1 vaccine in newly diagnosed glioma. No antigen has been assigned to these receptors. Assay used: immunoSEQ multiplex PCR; TCRdb lists only in-frame clones, some missing. This sample yields 75,000 to 80,000 clones, of which more than 70% are seen a single time; approximately 0.8% belongs to the top ten. Documented time point: week 23, last vaccination. A single vaccine dose contained 300 ug of mutant IDH1 20-mer peptide, and topical imiquimod was used with it. The specimen comprised PBMCs, sampled from a glioma patient whose treatment included an IDH1 peptide vaccine. The receptors originated from a woman aged 45 to 65 with glioma.

This chain joins TRBV19 and TRBJ2-3, with D unresolved. CDR1 is LNHDA and CDR2 is SQIVND in the germline V gene (reference sequence). Trimming took off 7 bases at V and 6 bases at J, with 11 bases between the two ends. This CDR3 is 12 amino acids long. In nucleotides, the CDR3 is TGTGCCAGTAAGGGTATTCGGGATACGCAGTATTTT. This gives the protein CASKGIRDTQYF.

This sequence joins TRBV7-9 and TRBJ2-5, with D unclear. Germline CDR1 reads SEHNR; CDR2 reads FQNEAQ (reference sequence). This CDR3 comprises 12 residues. The V end was cut by 2 bases, the J end by 9 bases, with 10 bases between. In nucleotides, the CDR3 is TGTGCCAGCAGCTTAAAGTCCCAGGCCCAGTACTTC. Its translation is CASSLKSQAQYF. Supplemented by reference TRBV7-9 and TRBJ2-5, the full variable domain reads DTGVSQNPRHKITKRGQNVTFRCDPISEHNRLYWYRQTLGQGPEFLTYFQNEAQLEKSRLLSDRFSAERPKGSFSTLEIQRTEQGDSAMYLCASSLKSQAQYFGPGTRLLVL.

The gene calls are TRBV9 and TRBJ2-1; 12 positions agree with TRBD2. Germline V gene data show CDR1 as SGDLS and CDR2 as YYNGEE. The ends lost 4 bases at V and 3 bases at J; junction bases unmatched: 5. CDR3 length: 16 residues. Written as DNA, the CDR3 is TGTGCCAGCAGCCCCGGGACTAGCGGGTTCTACAATGAGCAGTTCTTC. It yields the protein CASSPGTSGFYNEQFF.

The J gene is TRBJ2-7, the V gene TRBV25-1; D is undetermined. Per the germline V gene, CDR1 is MGHDK and CDR2 is SYGVNS. V shed 6 bases and J shed 7 bases, with 4 bases lying between them. The length of the CDR3 is 9 residues. The CDR3: CASRVEQYF. The CDR3 bases are TGTGCCAGCAGGGTAGAGCAGTACTTC.

V gene TRBV9 combines with J gene TRBJ1-1; TRBD1 matches at 7 bases. The CDR3 runs 15 residues. Germline V gene lookup returns CDR1 SGDLS and CDR2 YYNGEE. Germline trimming cut 3 bases from V and 0 bases from J; bases unmatched to any gene: 5. The CDR3 loop reads CASSAGGHLNTEAFF. Written as DNA, the CDR3 is TGTGCCAGCAGCGCAGGGGGACACCTGAACACTGAAGCTTTCTTT.

The DNA of the CDR3 is TGTGCCAGTAGTAGGGGGCCACAAGAGACCCAGTACTTC. Its protein product is CASSRGPQETQYF. The chain is built from TRBV19 and TRBJ2-5, with D possibly TRBD1 on 6 matching bases. The CDR3 is 13 amino acids. Germline-derived CDR1 and CDR2 are LNHDA and SQIVND (reference sequence). Trimming took off 4 bases at V and 2 bases at J, with 8 bases between the two ends.

This sequence joins TRBV10-2 and TRBJ1-4; D gene uncertain. The V gene's germline CDR1 is WSHSY and CDR2 SAAADI. There are 15 residues in the CDR3. The germline V and J ends were trimmed by 1 base and 0 bases, with 6 bases remaining between them. Here the CDR3 reads CASSEWAATNEKLFF. As DNA, the CDR3 is TGCGCCAGCAGTGAGTGGGCCGCAACTAATGAAAAACTGTTTTTT.

J is TRBJ2-5 and V is TRBV9; 8 bases agree with TRBD1. CDR1 and CDR2 from the germline V gene are SGDLS and YYNGEE. V shed 3 bases, J shed 5 bases, and the junction held 9 bases outside the gene matches. The CDR3 contains 15 residues. Here the CDR3 DNA reads TGTGCCAGCAGCGAAGACAGGGGTCGGTGGGAGACCCAGTACTTC. Translating gives CASSEDRGRWETQYF.

The rearrangement links TRBV27 to TRBJ2-5, with 10 bases aligning to TRBD2. In germline, CDR1 is MNHEY, CDR2 SMNVEV (reference sequence). V shed 3 bases, J shed 2 bases, and the junction held 12 bases outside the gene matches. The CDR3 runs to 18 residues. The CDR3 sequence: CASSLSLPSGRGQETQYF. Here the CDR3 DNA reads TGTGCCAGCAGTTTGAGTCTTCCTAGCGGGAGAGGGCAAGAGACCCAGTACTTC.

The rearrangement joins TRBV10-1 to TRBJ2-3; TRBD1 agrees at 7 bases. V trimming: 4 bases; J trimming: 3 bases; junction bases outside the gene matches: 4. The germline gives CDR1 WNHNN, CDR2 SYGVQD (reference sequence). The CDR3 length is 14 residues. CDR3 in amino acids: CASSADRDTDTQYF. CDR3 sequence (DNA): TGCGCCAGCAGTGCAGACAGGGATACAGATACGCAGTATTTT.

The chain recombines TRBV6-5 with TRBJ2-2; D gene unclear. The CDR3 is 14 amino acids. V shed 7 bases and J shed 1 base, with 10 bases lying between them. Germline loops: CDR1 MNHEY, CDR2 SVGAGI. This CDR3 reads CASTLLGNTGELFF. The CDR3 region has the DNA TGTGCCAGCACTCTGCTGGGGAACACCGGGGAGCTGTTTTTT.

This sequence joins TRBV4-1 and TRBJ2-2; a possible D gene is TRBD2 (5 bases). The CDR3 length is 13 residues. CDR1 and CDR2 (germline): MGHRA, YSYEKL. V was pared by 2 bases and J by 7 bases, with 8 bases between. The CDR3 DNA reads TGCGCCAGCAGCCAATTACGGGGCGGGGAGCTGTTTTTT. Translation: CASSQLRGGELFF.

The V gene is TRBV7-8, the J gene TRBJ2-7; D is unclear. V dropped 5 bases and J dropped 2 bases, with 7 bases sitting between them. The CDR3 totals 12 residues. The V gene's germline CDR1 is SGHVS and CDR2 FQNEAQ. In DNA form, the CDR3 reads TGTGCCAGCAGCCCAGTCACCTACGAGCAGTACTTC. It translates to CASSPVTYEQYF.

V gene TRBV30 combines with J gene TRBJ1-5; no clear D. CDR3 size: 15 residues. Looked up from germline, CDR1 is GTSNPN and CDR2 is SVGIG (reference sequence). Trimming removed 3 bases from V and 8 bases from J, with 20 bases in between. The CDR3 protein is CAWRKPPRDSKPQHF. For the CDR3, the DNA is TGTGCCTGGAGAAAACCTCCCCGGGATTCCAAGCCCCAGCATTTT.

This clone has only one observation. The chain combines TRBV5-4 with TRBJ2-1, with 7 bases fitting TRBD1. V shed 4 bases, J shed 4 bases, and the junction held 5 bases outside the gene matches. This CDR3 is 14 amino acids long. Germline loops: CDR1 SGHNT, CDR2 YYREEE (reference sequence). Here the CDR3 reads CASSAGDRYNEQFF. The CDR3 DNA is TGTGCCAGCAGCGCCGGGGACAGATACAATGAGCAGTTCTTC.

The rearrangement joins TRBV5-1 to TRBJ2-1; 7 bases line up with TRBD2. Germline V lookup: CDR1 SGHRS, CDR2 YFSETQ. V lost 7 bases to trimming and J lost 5 bases; unmatched junction nucleotides: 24. CDR3 length: 19 amino acids. CDR3 sequence (DNA): TGCGCCAGCTTCAAGCGGGGCACAGCCATTAGTCCCACCAACAATGAGCAGTTCTTC. Protein sequence: CASFKRGTAISPTNNEQFF.